This entry describes one T cell receptor (beta chain). The sample originates from a study of T cell changes during pregnancy in multiple sclerosis. Profiling relied on immunoSEQ multiplex PCR, and the TCRdb table lists in-frame clones only, not all of them. The sample includes roughly 80,000 clones, 90% to 95% of them seen just once. This sequence was found in a female donor with multiple sclerosis, enrolled in a pregnancy study. Sequencing was performed on peripheral blood, taken in the first trimester of pregnancy.

This CDR3 is CSASGDYGYTF. DNA of the CDR3: TGCAGTGCTAGCGGTGACTATGGCTACACCTTC. V usage is TRBV20-1 and J usage is TRBJ1-2; D not certain. V was trimmed by 3 bases and J by 3 bases, leaving 5 bases between them. The CDR3 totals 11 residues. Germline V lookup: CDR1 DFQATT, CDR2 SNEGSKA (reference sequence).